These 10 T cell receptor beta chains share one sample of origin, sequenced in a study of T-cell memory formation after mild COVID-19. TCRdb reprocessed the 5' RACE reads via MiXCR and lists one record per CDR3 protein. This sample has more than 75,000 distinct CDR3 sequences, with nearly 25% found just once. Sequenced: PBMCs or a T cell subset sorted from them (not recorded which). The receptor set was obtained from a young man who had mild COVID-19 (a few samples of this study predate the infection). Cell type and time point are not known.

The rearrangement uses TRBV9 and TRBJ2-7; 7 bases line up with TRBD1. With V trimmed by 3 bases and J by 2 bases, 5 bases remained unmatched. Germline-derived CDR1 and CDR2 are SGDLS and YYNGEE. CDR3 size: 14 residues. As DNA, the CDR3 is TGTGCCAGCAGCGGCAACAGGGGAACCTACGAGCAGTACTTC. Protein: CASSGNRGTYEQYF. The variable domain in full, completed from reference TRBV9 and TRBJ2-7, reads DSGVTQTPKHLITATGQRVTLRCSPRSGDLSVYWYQQSLDQGLQFLIQYYNGEERAKGNILERFSAQQFPDLHSELNLSSLELGDSALYFCASSGNRGTYEQYFGPGTRLTVT.

This clonotype was seen more than once but under ten times. The V and J genes are TRBV15 and TRBJ1-2, with unresolved D. CDR1 is LNHNV, CDR2 YYDKDF, per germline (reference sequence). Trimming removed 5 bases from V and 5 bases from J, with 18 bases in between. This CDR3 has 15 residues. The CDR3 region has the DNA TGTGCCACCAGCGGACCGACAAGGCTGAAGTATGGCTACACCTTC. Translation gives CATSGPTRLKYGYTF.

This clonotype was observed a handful of times. This rearrangement joins TRBV7-9 to TRBJ2-3; TRBD1 matches 10 bases. V dropped 5 bases and J dropped 3; count of bases not matched to a gene: 8. In germline, CDR1 is SEHNR, CDR2 FQNEAQ (reference sequence). This CDR3 comprises 16 residues. CDR3 residues: CASSLRTGGITDTQYF. CDR3 DNA: TGTGCCAGCAGCCTCCGGACAGGGGGTATAACAGATACGCAGTATTTT.

J is TRBJ2-2 and V is TRBV20-1; D call uncertain. Germline V gives CDR1 DFQATT, CDR2 SNEGSKA (reference sequence). CDR3 length: 15 residues. V lost 1 base, J lost 6 bases, and 15 bases lay in between. CDR3 in amino acids: CSARASGPEAGELFF. CDR3 in DNA: TGCAGTGCTAGAGCATCAGGCCCCGAGGCCGGGGAGCTGTTTTTT.

This chain connects TRBV4-1 to TRBJ2-2, with 7 bases lining up with TRBD2. The V and J ends lost 6 bases and 5 bases, in that order; junction bases with no gene match: 6. Germline lookup yields CDR1 MGHRA and CDR2 YSYEKL. CDR3 length equals 14 residues. The CDR3 reads CASRGREGTGELFF. CDR3 bases: TGCGCCAGCAGAGGAAGGGAGGGGACCGGGGAGCTGTTTTTT.

This clonotype was seen a few times. V and J are TRBV28 and TRBJ1-2, with TRBD1 matching over 7 bases. Germline values: CDR1 MDHEN, CDR2 SYDVKM. The ends lost 8 bases at V and 2 bases at J; junction bases unmatched: 5. This CDR3 is built from 13 residues. In nucleotides, the CDR3 is TGTGCCAGCGATCGACAGGGAAACTATGGCTACACCTTC. Residues: CASDRQGNYGYTF.

This clonotype was detected a few times. The CDR3 DNA is TGTGCCAGCAGCAAACGCGGACAGGGGCACCAAGAGACCCAGTACTTC. Translating gives CASSKRGQGHQETQYF. This rearrangement joins TRBV7-9 to TRBJ2-5; the match to TRBD1 covers 9 bases. V shed 5 bases and J 0 bases; nucleotides not matched to a gene: 7. Per germline, CDR1 SEHNR and CDR2 FQNEAQ (reference sequence). This CDR3 spans 16 amino acids.

This clonotype appeared a single time. This chain links TRBV5-6 with TRBJ2-2; unclear D gene. Trimming stripped 1 base from V and 1 base from J, with 8 bases between. Germline assignment: CDR1 SGHDT and CDR2 YYEEEE. The CDR3 consists of 15 residues. This CDR3 reads CASSLSQWNTGELFF. The CDR3 DNA reads as TGTGCCAGCAGCTTGTCCCAATGGAACACCGGGGAGCTGTTTTTT. The variable domain in full, completed from reference TRBV5-6 and TRBJ2-2, reads DAGVTQSPTHLIKTRGQQVTLRCSPKSGHDTVSWYQQALGQGPQFIFQYYEEEERQRGNFPDRFSGHQFPNYSSELNVNALLLGDSALYLCASSLSQWNTGELFFGEGSRLTVL.

This clonotype was observed a few times. V is TRBV6-6 and J is TRBJ1-1; no clear D gene. The CDR3 has 11 residues. The V and J ends lost 4 bases and 3 bases respectively, with 3 bases between them. In germline, CDR1 is MNHNY, CDR2 SVGAGI (reference sequence). DNA for the CDR3: TGTGCCAGCAGTTTCGACACTGAAGCTTTCTTT. This gives the protein CASSFDTEAFF.

This clonotype was observed a few times. This chain joins TRBV4-1 and TRBJ2-5; either TRBD1 or TRBD2 may supply D (5 bases each). The CDR3 sequence is 14 residues long. The V gene's germline CDR1 is MGHRA and CDR2 YSYEKL. Trimming left V 4 bases short and J 5 bases short, with 14 bases between. The CDR3 DNA reads as TGCGCCAGCAGCCCTAACGGGGCCGCGGAGACCCAGTACTTC. This codes for CASSPNGAAETQYF.